This entry lists 11 T cell receptor beta chains sequenced from one sample in a study of blood T cells in healthy people across ages. A second PCR, run for roughly 7 to 12 cycles, used a sample-barcoded 5' primer plus a J-beta primer mix. TCRdb analysed the 5' RACE reads with MiXCR anew, one entry per CDR3 protein. In the table there are fewer than 800,000 distinct CDR3 sequences, 25% of which are singletons. The same specimen was also included in a second study, on T cells of mothers and their children.

The sequenced sample consisted of blood. All receptors come from a boy aged 5-17 years in good health.

The chain uses TRBV6-6 and TRBJ1-1, with D perhaps TRBD1 (6 bases). V was shortened by 8 bases and J by 6 bases, with 19 bases between the two germline ends. Germline-derived CDR1 and CDR2 are MNHNY and SVGAGI (reference sequence). The CDR3 runs to 14 residues. CDR3 sequence reads: CASGGQGANPEAFF. The CDR3 coding sequence is TGTGCCAGCGGGGGGCAAGGGGCAAACCCTGAAGCTTTCTTT.

The chain has TRBV20-1 and TRBJ2-1; 12 bases match TRBD2. V was clipped by 4 bases and J by 0 bases; unmatched bases: 7. Germline assignment: CDR1 DFQATT and CDR2 SNEGSKA (reference sequence). This CDR3 spans 17 amino acids. Here the CDR3 DNA reads TGCAGTGCTACCGGGACTAGCGGGCCGAGCTCCTACAATGAGCAGTTCTTC. Translating it yields CSATGTSGPSSYNEQFF.

The table lists this clonotype with a few counts. The J gene is TRBJ2-6, the V gene TRBV6-5; TRBD2 aligns across 7 bases. V trimming: 2 bases; J trimming: 4 bases; junction bases outside the gene matches: 14. CDR3 length: 19 residues. Per the germline V gene, CDR1 is MNHEY and CDR2 is SVGAGI. In DNA, the CDR3 is TGTGCCAGCAGTTACGGGGTCGGGGGGAGGTCTCGAGGGGCCAACGTCCTGACTTTC. Protein product: CASSYGVGGRSRGANVLTF.

In its sample, this clonotype was seen a few times. The chain combines TRBV7-2 with TRBJ1-6, with TRBD1 matching over 9 bases. The CDR3 spans 14 residues. CDR1 is SGHTA, CDR2 FQGNSA, per germline. The ends lost 5 bases at V and 10 bases at J; junction bases unmatched: 6. The CDR3 region has the DNA TGTGCCAGCAGCCGGGACAGGGTTCGCTCACCCCTCCACTTT. It specifies CASSRDRVRSPLHF.

The V gene is TRBV7-9, the J gene TRBJ2-6; no firm D call. The CDR3 sequence is 15 residues long. Germline CDR1 is SEHNR and CDR2 is FQNEAQ (reference sequence). The V gene lost 6 bases and the J gene lost 0 bases, with 9 bases spanning the gap. The CDR3 coding sequence is TGTGCCAGCAGTTTTCTTAGCTCTGGGGCCAACGTCCTGACTTTC. Residues: CASSFLSSGANVLTF.

This sequence joins TRBV29-1 and TRBJ1-5; D unclear. This CDR3 spans 13 amino acids. Trimming shortened V by 2 bases and J by 4 bases, and 9 bases separated the two germline ends. In germline, CDR1 is SQVTM, CDR2 ANQGSEA. The CDR3 sequence: CSVELGLNQPQHF. In nucleotides, the CDR3 is TGCAGCGTTGAATTAGGGCTTAATCAGCCCCAGCATTTT.

This clonotype showed up just a few times. Germline is not matched at one junction end, which may reflect a read error. V gene TRBV12-3 or TRBV12-4 combines with J gene TRBJ2-7; no firm D call. CDR3 length: 14 residues. The CDR3 is CASSVADGLYEQYF. For the CDR3, the DNA is TGTGCCAGCAGTGTAGCCGACGGCCTCTACGAGCAGTACTTC.

This clonotype was counted a few times. The CDR3, as DNA: TGCGCCAGCAGCCAAGAAGGACTAGCGGGAGGGGATGAGCAGTTCTTC. This sequence encodes CASSQEGLAGGDEQFF. This rearrangement joins TRBV4-1 to TRBJ2-1, with 15 bases aligning to TRBD2. The ends lost 0 bases at V and 8 bases at J; junction bases unmatched: 2. Germline V lookup: CDR1 MGHRA, CDR2 YSYEKL. CDR3 length: 16 residues.

The rearrangement joins TRBV12-3 or TRBV12-4 to TRBJ2-7; either TRBD1 or TRBD2 may fit D (5 bases each). The length of the CDR3 is 15 residues. V was pared by 3 bases and J by 5 bases, with 17 bases between. The CDR3 nucleotides read TGTGCCAGCAGTTTCTTTATCGGGGCCCCCCACGAGCAGTACTTC. Protein product: CASSFFIGAPHEQYF.

The gene calls are TRBV29-1 and TRBJ2-2; D not certain. In germline, CDR1 is SQVTM, CDR2 ANQGSEA. V dropped 2 bases and J dropped 5 bases, with 9 bases sitting between them. This CDR3 region has 13 residues. The CDR3 sequence: CSVERGGTGELFF. For the CDR3, the DNA is TGCAGCGTTGAACGTGGTGGGACCGGGGAGCTGTTTTTT.

The chain employs TRBV29-1 and TRBJ1-2; TRBD1 might be the D (6 bases). In germline, CDR1 is SQVTM, CDR2 ANQGSEA. V was clipped by 7 bases and J by 4 bases, with 13 bases between them. This CDR3 has 12 residues. CDR3 bases: TGCAGCGGTTACAGGGAGTCCTATGGCTACACCTTC. Protein product: CSGYRESYGYTF.